Below are 8 T cell receptor beta chains sequenced from a single sample in a study of radiotherapy plus CTLA-4 blockade in lung cancer. The method was immunoSEQ multiplex PCR; TCRdb's version includes in-frame clones alone and lacks a portion of them. The top ten hold about 5% of the sample, which has tens of thousands of clones, 84% seen once. This material consisted of peripheral blood, taken from a patient treated with radiotherapy plus ipilimumab. The receptors here all came from a human donor with non-small cell lung cancer whose response to radiotherapy plus ipilimumab could not be evaluated.

The chain employs TRBV28 and TRBJ1-2; TRBD1 might be the D (6 bases). The CDR3 consists of 15 residues. Germline-derived CDR1 and CDR2 are MDHEN and SYDVKM. V was clipped by 6 bases and J by 1 base, with 15 bases between them. CDR3 amino acids: CASRLQTGDNYGYTF. CDR3 DNA: TGTGCCAGCAGACTCCAGACAGGCGATAACTATGGCTACACCTTC.

This chain connects TRBV27 to TRBJ1-1; 7 positions agree with TRBD1. There are 13 residues in the CDR3. Germline-derived CDR1 and CDR2 are MNHEY and SMNVEV (reference sequence). V lost 5 bases to trimming and J lost 10 bases; unmatched junction nucleotides: 10. In DNA, the CDR3 is TGTGCCAGCAGTCTCCAGGGGGACCAAACAGCTTTCTTT. Translation gives CASSLQGDQTAFF.

The chain joins TRBV5-4 to TRBJ2-1; 10 bases fit TRBD2. CDR3 size: 14 residues. V shed 5 bases and J 7 bases; nucleotides not matched to a gene: 6. Germline-derived CDR1 and CDR2 are SGHNT and YYREEE (reference sequence). CDR3 amino acids: CASRPRTSGNEQFF. The CDR3 region has the DNA TGTGCCAGCAGACCCCGGACTAGCGGAAATGAGCAGTTCTTC.

The chain is built from TRBV5-5 and TRBJ1-5, with 7 bases fitting TRBD1. The length of the CDR3 is 15 residues. Trimming took 5 bases from V and 2 from J; bases not matched to a gene: 7. The germline V gene encodes CDR1 SGHKS and CDR2 YYEKEE (reference sequence). The CDR3 is CASRPDRAGNQPQHF. The CDR3 bases are TGTGCCAGCAGACCCGACAGGGCTGGCAATCAGCCCCAGCATTTT.

The chain uses TRBV29-1 and TRBJ2-3, with TRBD2 identical over 8 bases. The trim removed 4 bases at V and 1 base at J, leaving 10 bases unmatched. Germline-derived CDR1 and CDR2 are SQVTM and ANQGSEA. The CDR3 has 16 amino acids. CDR3 in DNA: TGCAGCGTTGGACCCTTAACGGGAGGGCGCACAGATACGCAGTATTTT. Amino acid sequence: CSVGPLTGGRTDTQYF.

The genes are TRBV7-2 and TRBJ2-1, with 10 nucleotides matching TRBD1. V trimming: 3 bases; J trimming: 7 bases; junction bases outside the gene matches: 3. The germline V gene has CDR1 SGHTA and CDR2 FQGNSA. The CDR3 is made up of 14 amino acids. The CDR3 sequence: CASSFTGQGNEQFF. DNA for the CDR3: TGTGCCAGCAGCTTTACGGGACAGGGGAATGAGCAGTTCTTC.

V and J are TRBV29-1 and TRBJ1-1; 8 bases fit TRBD1. The CDR3 is made up of 13 amino acids. The germline CDR1 and CDR2 sequences are SQVTM and ANQGSEA. J lost 6 bases, V lost 6 bases, and 9 bases had no gene match. CDR3 amino acids: CSVADRVGPEAFF. CDR3 nucleotides: TGCAGCGTAGCGGACAGGGTTGGGCCTGAAGCTTTCTTT.

V gene TRBV19 combines with J gene TRBJ1-1; D possibly corresponds to TRBD1 (5 bases). Germline V gene lookup returns CDR1 LNHDA and CDR2 SQIVND (reference sequence). Trimming cost V 4 bases and J 5 bases, with 20 bases left between them. This CDR3 is built from 16 residues. The DNA for the CDR3 is TGTGCCAGTAGTAGAGGTGGAGGGAGGGGAGGGACTGAAGCTTTCTTT. Protein: CASSRGGGRGGTEAFF.